Presented here are 20 T cell receptor beta chains from one specimen sequenced in a study of T-cell reconstitution after alpha-beta-depleted transplantation in children. Preparation of the TCRbeta library was carried out with unique molecular identifiers. TCRdb recomputed calls from the PCR reads with MiXCR, one row per CDR3 protein. In the table there are around 530,000 distinct CDR3 sequences, 32% of which are singletons. The sequencing used PBMCs from the stem cell graft donor, collected from the stem cell graft. Receptors were obtained from a human donor who donated a stem cell graft to a child with aplastic anemia.

This clonotype was counted only a few times. The chain joins TRBV24-1 to TRBJ1-2; 10 bases are a match to TRBD1. V shed 5 bases and J 4 bases; nucleotides not matched to a gene: 9. Looked up from germline, CDR1 is KGHDR and CDR2 is SFDVKD. The CDR3 has 16 residues. CDR3 amino acids: CATSATPGQGIYGYTF. The CDR3 DNA reads TGTGCCACCAGTGCCACTCCGGGACAGGGGATCTATGGCTACACCTTC.

J is TRBJ2-1 and V is TRBV4-3, with TRBD2 identical over 9 bases. Trimming removed 1 base from V and 5 bases from J; junction bases left unmatched: 6. The germline CDR1 and CDR2 sequences are LGHNA and YSLEER. The CDR3 extends over 16 amino acids. The CDR3 protein is CASSQGSIAGDNEQFF. Written as DNA, the CDR3 is TGCGCCAGCAGCCAAGGGTCGATAGCGGGGGACAATGAGCAGTTCTTC.

This chain links TRBV5-6 with TRBJ1-2; TRBD1 agrees at 9 bases. J lost 5 bases, V lost 2 bases, and 7 bases had no gene match. CDR1 is SGHDT and CDR2 is YYEEEE in the germline V gene. This CDR3 spans 15 amino acids. This CDR3 is CASSFQSTGGYGYTF. The CDR3 DNA follows: TGTGCCAGCAGCTTCCAATCGACAGGGGGTTATGGCTACACCTTC.

The chain employs TRBV24-1 and TRBJ2-3, with 8 bases lining up with TRBD1. In germline, CDR1 is KGHDR, CDR2 SFDVKD. J was trimmed by 6 bases and V by 3 bases; bases with no gene match: 13. The CDR3 covers 17 residues. Here the CDR3 DNA reads TGTGCCACCAGTGATCGGGGGTGGACAGGGCTATCGGATACGCAGTATTTT. Its protein is CATSDRGWTGLSDTQYF.

Only a few counts were recorded for this clonotype. The chain has TRBV7-2 and TRBJ1-1; D remains ambiguous. The ends were cut back, 5 bases at V and 2 bases at J, with 12 bases in the middle. This CDR3 spans 14 amino acids. Germline V gives CDR1 SGHTA, CDR2 FQGNSA. The DNA for the CDR3 is TGTGCCAGCAGCCCCTTAAACAGTAACACTGAAGCTTTCTTT. It is translated as CASSPLNSNTEAFF.

The rearrangement links TRBV5-1 to TRBJ2-1; 12 nucleotides match TRBD2. Germline trimming cut 5 bases from V and 7 bases from J; bases unmatched to any gene: 7. The CDR3 extends over 15 amino acids. Per germline, CDR1 SGHRS and CDR2 YFSETQ. The CDR3 coding sequence is TGCGCCAGCAGATGGACTAGCGGGACCCCAAATGAGCAGTTCTTC. The encoded protein is CASRWTSGTPNEQFF.

The V gene is TRBV12-3 or TRBV12-4, the J gene TRBJ2-5; the match to TRBD2 covers 16 bases. V dropped 9 bases and J dropped 4; count of bases not matched to a gene: 11. The CDR3 has 17 amino acids. The CDR3 nucleotides read TGTGCCAGTTCCCACGGGACTAGCGGGAGGGCGGTAGAGACCCAGTACTTC. Protein: CASSHGTSGRAVETQYF.

This clonotype was counted a few times. The genes are TRBV12-3 or TRBV12-4 and TRBJ1-1; D is unresolved. The ends were cut back, 6 bases at V and 3 bases at J, with 17 bases in the middle. The CDR3 consists of 15 residues. This chain's CDR3 is CASSRALGRYTEAFF. CDR3 nucleotide sequence: TGTGCCAGCAGCCGTGCCCTGGGCAGGTACACTGAAGCTTTCTTT.

This clonotype was observed a few times. The genes are TRBV20-1 and TRBJ1-2, with D possibly matching TRBD1 (5 bases). The CDR3 length is 15 residues. V was cut by 6 bases and J by 2 bases, with 19 bases left in between. Looked up from germline, CDR1 is DFQATT and CDR2 is SNEGSKA (reference sequence). The CDR3 here is CSAGDFPSGNYGYTF. DNA for the CDR3: TGCAGTGCAGGGGACTTCCCTTCCGGCAACTATGGCTACACCTTC.

The chain has TRBV19 and TRBJ2-1, with D unresolved. V lost 10 bases, J lost 4 bases, and 11 bases lay in between. Germline assignment: CDR1 LNHDA and CDR2 SQIVND (reference sequence). The CDR3 is 12 amino acids. As DNA, the CDR3 is TGTGCCACCCTGGACGGATACAATGAGCAGTTCTTC. Translation: CATLDGYNEQFF.

This clonotype was detected a few times. The genes are TRBV6-1 and TRBJ2-2; D gene uncertain. Germline CDR1 is MNHNS and CDR2 is SASEGT. The V end was cut by 10 bases, the J end by 0 bases, with 12 bases between. The CDR3 length is 14 residues. CDR3 loop: CATTRLTNTGELFF. The CDR3 nucleotides read TGTGCCACCACCAGGCTGACGAACACCGGGGAGCTGTTTTTT.

The chain combines TRBV7-9 with TRBJ2-7; D gene ambiguous. V was pared by 1 base and J by 9 bases, with 7 bases between. This CDR3 spans 11 amino acids. The germline V gene has CDR1 SEHNR and CDR2 FQNEAQ (reference sequence). Here the CDR3 reads CASSLGMGQYV. In nucleotides, the CDR3 is TGTGCCAGCAGCTTAGGAATGGGGCAGTACGTC.

The chain carries TRBV9 and TRBJ2-6; D is ambiguous. The V gene's germline CDR1 is SGDLS and CDR2 YYNGEE. The CDR3 spans 15 residues. Trimming cost V 0 bases and J 4 bases, with 8 bases left between them. CDR3 nucleotide sequence: TGTGCCAGCAGCGTAGGTTCACGGGGGGCCAACGTCCTGACTTTC. Translation: CASSVGSRGANVLTF.

This clonotype has more than one count but fewer than ten. This chain joins TRBV7-2 and TRBJ1-1; possibly TRBD1 for D (6 bases). Germline CDR1 is SGHTA and CDR2 is FQGNSA. V lost 3 bases to trimming and J lost 1 base, with 15 bases between them. The CDR3 covers 16 residues. The CDR3 DNA reads TGTGCCAGCAGCTTCTCCATTCCACAGGGGAACACTGAAGCTTTCTTT. It translates to CASSFSIPQGNTEAFF. The full variable domain, its missing parts supplied by reference TRBV7-2 and TRBJ1-1, is GAGVSQSPSNKVTEKGKDVELRCDPISGHTALYWYRQSLGQGLEFLIYFQGNSAPDKSGLPSDRFSAERTGGSVSTLTIQRTQQEDSAVYLCASSFSIPQGNTEAFFGQGTRLTVV.

This clonotype was seen a handful of times. The V gene is TRBV29-1, the J gene TRBJ1-1, with 9 bases fitting TRBD1. Germline V gene lookup returns CDR1 SQVTM and CDR2 ANQGSEA. Losses at the gene ends were 2 bases for V and 7 bases for J; bases not matched to a gene: 2. The CDR3 covers 12 residues. CDR3 region: CSVERDRDEAFF. The DNA for the CDR3 is TGCAGCGTTGAAAGGGACAGGGATGAAGCTTTCTTT.

V gene TRBV29-1 combines with J gene TRBJ1-5; D may be TRBD1 (5 bases). V lost 7 bases, J lost 3 bases, and 10 bases lay in between. This CDR3 comprises 12 residues. Germline values: CDR1 SQVTM, CDR2 ANQGSEA. The CDR3 sequence: CSAQAFNQPQHF. The CDR3 DNA sequence: TGCAGCGCACAGGCCTTCAATCAGCCCCAGCATTTT.

The V and J genes are TRBV6-5 and TRBJ2-1; TRBD2 matches 13 bases. This CDR3 has 17 residues. Germline values: CDR1 MNHEY, CDR2 SVGAGI. The V segment lost 2 bases and the J segment 6 bases; nucleotides outside the gene matches: 7. The CDR3 DNA reads as TGTGCCAGCAGTTACGACGGGACTAGCGGGATGATCAATGAGCAGTTCTTC. Translated, it gives CASSYDGTSGMINEQFF.

CDR3 sequence: CASSEGAGGTF. The CDR3 region has the DNA TGTGCCAGCAGTGAAGGGGCCGGAGGGACCTTC. The rearrangement joins TRBV2 to TRBJ1-2; D is unclear. CDR1 and CDR2 (germline): SNHLY, FYNNEI. The CDR3 length is 11 residues. Between the trimmed V and J ends, which lost 1 base and 14 bases, there was a span of 11 bases.

The V and J genes are TRBV20-1 and TRBJ2-2; tentatively, D is TRBD1 (6 bases). The CDR3 length is 16 residues. The germline V gene encodes CDR1 DFQATT and CDR2 SNEGSKA (reference sequence). Trimming stripped 5 bases from V and 6 bases from J, with 22 bases between. For the CDR3, the DNA is TGCAGTGCTCGACCTTCGGACAGAGGGGGACCCGGGGAGCTGTTTTTT. Its translation: CSARPSDRGGPGELFF.

The chain is built from TRBV7-2 and TRBJ1-1, with D tentatively TRBD1 (5 bases). The CDR3 is made up of 15 amino acids. CDR1 is SGHTA and CDR2 is FQGNSA in the germline V gene. V gave up 1 base and J gave up 7 bases, with 16 bases separating them. The CDR3 loop is CASSLVLTPTVEAFF. Here the CDR3 DNA reads TGTGCCAGCAGCTTAGTCCTGACCCCGACAGTTGAAGCTTTCTTT.